A single T cell receptor (beta chain) is shown here with its context. Its target is unknown. Sequencing ends 3 residues short of the CDR3 end; the germline J gene provides the rest. The CDR3 consists of 14 residues. Germline V lookup: CDR1 SGHRS, CDR2 YFSETQ. This entry comes from a study of T cells in women clearing cervical HPV infection. On the study more broadly: Case blood was drawn a median around 150 days after lesion detection.

Some clones are missing from TCRdb's copy, which holds only in-frame ones; the method was immunoSEQ multiplex PCR. The sample's table shows approximately 37,000 clones. MY09/MY11 PCR detected cervical HPV DNA; dot-blot assigned genotypes. Study outcomes and limitations: CIN3+ cases had significantly higher TCR repertoire richness than controls, but evenness did not differ.

Sample: blood buffy coat. This chain links TRBV5-1 with TRBJ2-2; possibly TRBD1 for D (5 bases). The receptor's source is a woman aged 18 to 75 with a cervical HPV16 infection that either progressed to CIN3+ or cleared (not recorded which). The CDR3 sequence: CASRSGQGDSPLFF. The sequenced CDR3 bases are TGCGCCAGCAGGTCCGGGCAGGGTGATTCACCG.